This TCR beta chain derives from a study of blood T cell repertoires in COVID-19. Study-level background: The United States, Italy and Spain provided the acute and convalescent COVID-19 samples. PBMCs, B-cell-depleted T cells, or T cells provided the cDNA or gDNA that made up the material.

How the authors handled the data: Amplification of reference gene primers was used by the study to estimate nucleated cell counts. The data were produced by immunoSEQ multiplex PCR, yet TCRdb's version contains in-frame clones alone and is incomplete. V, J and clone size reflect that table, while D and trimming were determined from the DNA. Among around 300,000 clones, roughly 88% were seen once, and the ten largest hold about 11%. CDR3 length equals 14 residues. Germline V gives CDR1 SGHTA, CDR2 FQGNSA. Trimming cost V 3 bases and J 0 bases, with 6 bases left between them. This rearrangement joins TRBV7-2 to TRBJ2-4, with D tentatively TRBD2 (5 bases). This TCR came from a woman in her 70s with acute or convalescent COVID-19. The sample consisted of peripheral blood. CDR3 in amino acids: CASSFGLAKNIQYF. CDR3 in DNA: TGTGCCAGCAGCTTCGGACTAGCCAAAAACATTCAGTACTTC.